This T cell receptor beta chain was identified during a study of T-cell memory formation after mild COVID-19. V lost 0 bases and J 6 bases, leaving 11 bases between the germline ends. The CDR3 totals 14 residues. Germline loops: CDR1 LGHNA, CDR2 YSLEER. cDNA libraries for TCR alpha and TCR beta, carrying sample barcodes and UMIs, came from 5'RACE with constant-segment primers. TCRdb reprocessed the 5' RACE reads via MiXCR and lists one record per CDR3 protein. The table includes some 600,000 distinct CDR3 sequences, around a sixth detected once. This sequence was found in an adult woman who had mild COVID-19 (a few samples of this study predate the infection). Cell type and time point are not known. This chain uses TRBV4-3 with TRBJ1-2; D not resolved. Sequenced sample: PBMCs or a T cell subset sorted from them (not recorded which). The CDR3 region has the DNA TGCGCCAGCAGCCAAGATTTGGGGTTAGATGGCTACACCTTC. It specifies CASSQDLGLDGYTF.